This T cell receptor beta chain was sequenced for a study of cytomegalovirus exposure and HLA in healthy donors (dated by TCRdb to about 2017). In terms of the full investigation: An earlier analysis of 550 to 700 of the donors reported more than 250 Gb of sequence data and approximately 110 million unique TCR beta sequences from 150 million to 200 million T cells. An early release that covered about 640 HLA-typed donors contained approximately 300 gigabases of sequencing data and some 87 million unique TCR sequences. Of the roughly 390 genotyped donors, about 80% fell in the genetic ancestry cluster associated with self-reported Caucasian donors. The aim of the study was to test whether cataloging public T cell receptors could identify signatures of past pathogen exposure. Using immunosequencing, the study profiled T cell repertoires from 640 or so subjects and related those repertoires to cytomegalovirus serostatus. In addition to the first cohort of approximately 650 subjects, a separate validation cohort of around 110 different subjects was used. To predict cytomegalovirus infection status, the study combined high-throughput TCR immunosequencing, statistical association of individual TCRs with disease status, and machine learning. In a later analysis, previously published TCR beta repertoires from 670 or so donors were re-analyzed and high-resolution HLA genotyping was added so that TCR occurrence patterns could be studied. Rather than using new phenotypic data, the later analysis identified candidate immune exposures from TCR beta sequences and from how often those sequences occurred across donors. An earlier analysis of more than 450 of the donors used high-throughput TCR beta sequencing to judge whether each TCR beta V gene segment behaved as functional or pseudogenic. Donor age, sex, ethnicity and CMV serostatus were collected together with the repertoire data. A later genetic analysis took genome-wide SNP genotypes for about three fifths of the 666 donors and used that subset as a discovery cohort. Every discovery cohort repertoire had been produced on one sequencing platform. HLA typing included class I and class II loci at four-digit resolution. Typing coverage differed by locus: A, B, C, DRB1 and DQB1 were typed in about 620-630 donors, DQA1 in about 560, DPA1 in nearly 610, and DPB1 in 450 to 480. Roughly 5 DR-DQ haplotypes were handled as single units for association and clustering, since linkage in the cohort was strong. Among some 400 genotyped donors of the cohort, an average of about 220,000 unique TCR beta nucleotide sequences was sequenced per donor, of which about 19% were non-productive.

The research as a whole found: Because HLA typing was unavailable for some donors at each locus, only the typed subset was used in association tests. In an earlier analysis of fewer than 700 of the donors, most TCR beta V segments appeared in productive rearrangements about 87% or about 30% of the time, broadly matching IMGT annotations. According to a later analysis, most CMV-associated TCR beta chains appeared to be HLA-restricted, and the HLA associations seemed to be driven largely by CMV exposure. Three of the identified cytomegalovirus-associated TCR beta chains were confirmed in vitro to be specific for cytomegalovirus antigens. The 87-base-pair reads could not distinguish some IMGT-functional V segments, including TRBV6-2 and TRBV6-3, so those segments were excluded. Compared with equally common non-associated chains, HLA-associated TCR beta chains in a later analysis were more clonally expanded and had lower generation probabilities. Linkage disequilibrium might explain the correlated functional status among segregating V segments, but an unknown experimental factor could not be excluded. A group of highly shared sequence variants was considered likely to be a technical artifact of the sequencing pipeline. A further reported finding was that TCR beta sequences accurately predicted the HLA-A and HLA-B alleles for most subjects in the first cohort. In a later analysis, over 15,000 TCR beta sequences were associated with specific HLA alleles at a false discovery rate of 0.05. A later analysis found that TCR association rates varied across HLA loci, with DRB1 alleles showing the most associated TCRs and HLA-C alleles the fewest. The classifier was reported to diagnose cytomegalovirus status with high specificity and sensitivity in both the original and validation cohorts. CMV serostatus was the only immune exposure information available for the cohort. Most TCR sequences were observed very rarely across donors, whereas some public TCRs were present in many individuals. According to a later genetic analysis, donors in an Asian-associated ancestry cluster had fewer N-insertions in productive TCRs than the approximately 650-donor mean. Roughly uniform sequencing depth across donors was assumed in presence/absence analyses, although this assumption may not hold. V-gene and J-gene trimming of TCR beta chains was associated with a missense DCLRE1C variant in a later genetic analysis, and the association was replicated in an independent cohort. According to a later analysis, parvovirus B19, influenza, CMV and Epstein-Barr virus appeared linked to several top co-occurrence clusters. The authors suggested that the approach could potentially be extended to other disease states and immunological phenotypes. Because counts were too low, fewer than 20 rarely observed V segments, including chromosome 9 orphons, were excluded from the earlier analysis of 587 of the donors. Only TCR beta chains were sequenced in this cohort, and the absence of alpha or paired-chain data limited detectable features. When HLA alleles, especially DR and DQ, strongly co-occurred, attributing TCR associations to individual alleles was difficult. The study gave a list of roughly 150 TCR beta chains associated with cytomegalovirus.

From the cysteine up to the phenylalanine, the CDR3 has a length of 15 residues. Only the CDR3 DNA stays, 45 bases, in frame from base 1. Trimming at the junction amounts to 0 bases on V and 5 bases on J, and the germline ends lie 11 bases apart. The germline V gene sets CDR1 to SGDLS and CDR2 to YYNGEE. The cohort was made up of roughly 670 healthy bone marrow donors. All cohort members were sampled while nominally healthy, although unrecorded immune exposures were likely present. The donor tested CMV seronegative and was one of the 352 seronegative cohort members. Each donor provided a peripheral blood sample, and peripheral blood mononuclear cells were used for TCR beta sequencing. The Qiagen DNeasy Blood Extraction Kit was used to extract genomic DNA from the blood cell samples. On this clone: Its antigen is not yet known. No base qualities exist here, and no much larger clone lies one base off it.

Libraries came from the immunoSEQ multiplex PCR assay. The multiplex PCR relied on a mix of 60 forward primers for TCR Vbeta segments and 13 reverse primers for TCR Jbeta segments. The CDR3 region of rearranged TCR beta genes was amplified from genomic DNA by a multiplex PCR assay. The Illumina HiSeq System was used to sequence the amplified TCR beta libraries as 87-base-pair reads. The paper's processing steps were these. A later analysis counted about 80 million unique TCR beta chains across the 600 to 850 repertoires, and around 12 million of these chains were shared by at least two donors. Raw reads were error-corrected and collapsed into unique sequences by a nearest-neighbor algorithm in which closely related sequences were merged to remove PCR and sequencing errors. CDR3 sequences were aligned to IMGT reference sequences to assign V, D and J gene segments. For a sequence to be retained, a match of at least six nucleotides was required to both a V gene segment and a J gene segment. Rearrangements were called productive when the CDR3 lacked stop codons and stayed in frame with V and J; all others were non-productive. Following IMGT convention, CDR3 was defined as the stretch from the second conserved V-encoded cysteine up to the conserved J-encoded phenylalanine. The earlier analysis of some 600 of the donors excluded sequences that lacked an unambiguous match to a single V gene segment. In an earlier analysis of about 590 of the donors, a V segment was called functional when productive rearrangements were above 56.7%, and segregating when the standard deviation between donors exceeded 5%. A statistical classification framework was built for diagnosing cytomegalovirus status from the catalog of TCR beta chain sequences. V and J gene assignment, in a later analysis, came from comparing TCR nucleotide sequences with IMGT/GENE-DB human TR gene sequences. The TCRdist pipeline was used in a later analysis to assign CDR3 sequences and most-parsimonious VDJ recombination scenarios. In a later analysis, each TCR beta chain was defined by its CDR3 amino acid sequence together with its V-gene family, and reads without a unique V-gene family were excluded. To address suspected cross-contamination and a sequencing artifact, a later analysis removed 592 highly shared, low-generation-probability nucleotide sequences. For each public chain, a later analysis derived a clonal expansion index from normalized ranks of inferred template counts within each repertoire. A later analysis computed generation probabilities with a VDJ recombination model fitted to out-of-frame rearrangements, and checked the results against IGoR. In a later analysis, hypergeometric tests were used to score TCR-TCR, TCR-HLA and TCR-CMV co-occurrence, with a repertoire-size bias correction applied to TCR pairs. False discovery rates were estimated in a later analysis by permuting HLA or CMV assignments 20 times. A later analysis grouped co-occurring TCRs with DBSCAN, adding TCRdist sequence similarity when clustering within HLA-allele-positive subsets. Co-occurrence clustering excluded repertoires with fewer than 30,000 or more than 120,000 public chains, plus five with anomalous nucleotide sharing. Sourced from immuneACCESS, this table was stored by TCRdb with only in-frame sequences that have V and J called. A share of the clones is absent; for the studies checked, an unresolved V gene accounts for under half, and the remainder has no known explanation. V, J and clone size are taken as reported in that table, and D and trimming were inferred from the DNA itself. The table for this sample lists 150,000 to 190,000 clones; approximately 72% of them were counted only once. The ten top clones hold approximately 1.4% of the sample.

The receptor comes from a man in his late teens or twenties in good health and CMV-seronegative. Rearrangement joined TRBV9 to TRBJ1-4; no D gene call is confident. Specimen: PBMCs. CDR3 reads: CASSVEPGLNEKLFF. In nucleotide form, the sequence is TGTGCCAGCAGCGTAGAGCCAGGTCTAAATGAAAAACTGTTTTTT. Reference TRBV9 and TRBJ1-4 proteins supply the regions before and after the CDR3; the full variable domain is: DSGVTQTPKHLITATGQRVTLRCSPRSGDLSVYWYQQSLDQGLQFLIQYYNGEERAKGNILERFSAQQFPDLHSELNLSSLELGDSALYFCASSVEPGLNEKLFFGSGTQLSVL.